The TCR beta chain described here comes from a study of cytomegalovirus exposure and HLA in healthy donors. Overall study results and limits: With further analysis later on, most CMV-associated TCR beta chains appeared HLA-restricted. One later analysis reportedly identified an Asian-associated ancestry cluster that showed fewer N-insertions than the approximately 670-donor mean.

PCR primers comprised 60 Vbeta and 13 Jbeta primers. Generated by immunoSEQ multiplex PCR, the TCRdb table keeps only in-frame clones and is missing some. In the table there are roughly 180,000 clones, about 77% of which are singletons. Per germline, CDR1 MNHEY and CDR2 SVGAGI. The CDR3 loop spans 13 amino acids. The ends were cut back, 0 bases at V and 7 bases at J, with 9 bases in the middle. A word on this clone: Its antigen is not identified.

The sample consisted of PBMCs. The TCR was taken from a woman aged 25 to 39 in good health and CMV-seropositive. The V gene is TRBV6-5, the J gene TRBJ1-1; D gene unclear. This CDR3 reads CASSYSTGFEAFF. The CDR3 coding sequence is TGTGCCAGCAGTTACTCGACTGGGTTTGAAGCTTTCTTT.